What follows is one TCR beta chain and its context. Trimming took 5 bases from V and 4 from J; bases not matched to a gene: 4. The germline CDR1 and CDR2 sequences are ENHRY and SYGVKD. The length of the CDR3 is 13 residues. The data belong to a study of patients and donors after allogeneic stem cell transplantation. TCRdb processed the RT-PCR reads anew with MiXCR; each CDR3 protein has one entry. This table holds approximately 160,000 distinct CDR3 sequences, about 24% found once. Sample: blood, either unsorted or a sorted T cell fraction (not recorded which). This TCR came from a human donor who was either an allogeneic HSCT recipient or a stem cell or donor lymphocyte infusion donor (not recorded which). It is not recorded whose cells these are; they may come from a transplant donor. This chain connects TRBV10-3 to TRBJ2-5; 7 positions agree with TRBD1. This CDR3 is CAISRGHRETQYF. The DNA for the CDR3 is TGTGCCATCAGTAGGGGGCACCGAGAGACCCAGTACTTC.